The rows below give T cell receptor beta chains drawn from one sample of a study of T cell repertoires in cytomegalovirus infection. TCRdb processed the reads anew with MiXCR; each CDR3 protein has one entry. The sample has roughly 180,000 distinct CDR3 sequences, roughly a fifth seen once. Antigens of these TCRs are unknown. The sample was CD8+ T cells from cultured PBMCs, taken from culture after CMV antigen stimulation. These receptors came from a human donor in good health (CMV status not recorded). Some clones in this sample may be carry-over from other donors' samples. Each CDR3 is given with its conserved first and last residue. Each record gives: J gene, D gene, clone size, V gene, CDR3 protein, CDR3 DNA. D genes are given only for firm matches. Size tells how often a clone was seen (once, few, many) or the class of an expanded clone, and some rows leave it out.

TRBJ1-6,NA,many,TRBV4-1,CASSQVYGHVYSPLHF,TGCGCCAGCAGCCAAGTTTATGGACACGTTTATTCACCCCTCCACTTT
TRBJ1-2,NA,few,TRBV7-6,CASSVDRVGRYGYTF,TGTGCCAGCAGCGTCGACAGAGTTGGGCGTTATGGCTACACCTTC
TRBJ1-2,NA,many,TRBV27,CASSPWLGGNGYTF,TGTGCCAGCAGTCCTTGGCTCGGAGGAAATGGCTACACCTTC
TRBJ2-3,TRBD2,NA,TRBV4-2,CASSQGSGGANTDTQYF,TGTGCCAGCAGCCAAGGAAGCGGGGGGGCCAACACAGATACGCAGTATTTT
TRBJ2-3,NA,many,TRBV6-2/TRBV6-3,CASSQRRSSTDTQYF,TGTGCCAGCAGCCAGAGACGGAGTAGCACAGATACGCAGTATTTT
TRBJ2-7,NA,few,TRBV2,CASSIRDSGPGYEQYF,TGTGCCAGCAGTATTCGGGACTCCGGTCCTGGCTACGAGCAGTACTTC
TRBJ1-2,NA,NA,TRBV7-2,CASIQSGAQGYTF,TGTGCCAGCATACAATCAGGGGCTCAGGGCTACACCTTC
TRBJ1-1,TRBD1,NA,TRBV7-2,CASSFNRDRGHTEAFF,TGTGCCAGCAGCTTTAACCGGGACAGGGGGCACACTGAAGCTTTCTTT
TRBJ1-1,NA,NA,TRBV7-8,CASSLEPRAADTEAFF,TGTGCCAGCAGCTTAGAACCAAGGGCAGCGGACACTGAAGCTTTCTTT
TRBJ1-1,NA,NA,TRBV29-1,CSVFWGTEAFF,TGCAGCGTTTTTTGGGGCACTGAAGCTTTCTTT
TRBJ1-5,NA,few,TRBV28,CASSPSLRGEPQHF,TGTGCCAGCAGTCCTAGCCTCAGGGGTGAGCCCCAGCATTTT